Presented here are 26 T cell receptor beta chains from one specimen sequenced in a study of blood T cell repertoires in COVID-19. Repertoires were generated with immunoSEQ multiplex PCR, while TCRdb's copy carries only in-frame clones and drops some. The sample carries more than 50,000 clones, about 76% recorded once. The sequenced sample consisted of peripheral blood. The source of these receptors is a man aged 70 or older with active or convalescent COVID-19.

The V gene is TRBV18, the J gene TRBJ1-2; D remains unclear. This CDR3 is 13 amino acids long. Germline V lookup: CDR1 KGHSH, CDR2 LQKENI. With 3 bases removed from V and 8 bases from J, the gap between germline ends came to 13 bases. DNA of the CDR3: TGTGCCAGCTCACCTCGGGAGGGCGAGGGCTACACCTTC. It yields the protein CASSPREGEGYTF. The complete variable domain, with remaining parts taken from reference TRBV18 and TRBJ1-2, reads NAGVMQNPRHLVRRRGQEARLRCSPMKGHSHVYWYRQLPEEGLKFMVYLQKENIIDESGMPKERFSAEFPKEGPSILRIQQVVRGDSAAYFCASSPREGEGYTFGSGTRLTVV.

The CDR3 here is CASSERRGYEQYF. CDR3 nucleotides: TGTGCCAGCAGCGAACGCCGGGGATACGAGCAGTACTTC. The V and J genes are TRBV11-3 and TRBJ2-7; a possible D gene is TRBD2 (5 bases). V lost 5 bases to trimming and J lost 4 bases, with 12 bases between them. This CDR3 is built from 13 residues. Germline CDR1 reads SGHNT; CDR2 reads YENEEA. The full variable domain, in which reference TRBV11-3 and TRBJ2-7 provide the parts outside the CDR3, is EAGVVQSPRYKIIEKKQPVAFWCNPISGHNTLYWYLQNLGQGPELLIRYENEEAVDDSQLPKDRFSAERLKGVDSTLKIQPAELGDSAVYLCASSERRGYEQYFGPGTRLTVT.

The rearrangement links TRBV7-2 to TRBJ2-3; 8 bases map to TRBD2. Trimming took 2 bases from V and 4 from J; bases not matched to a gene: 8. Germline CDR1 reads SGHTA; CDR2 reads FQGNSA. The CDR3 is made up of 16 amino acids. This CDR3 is CASSLNGRAGADTQYF. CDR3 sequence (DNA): TGTGCCAGCAGCTTAAACGGGAGGGCCGGGGCAGATACGCAGTATTTT.

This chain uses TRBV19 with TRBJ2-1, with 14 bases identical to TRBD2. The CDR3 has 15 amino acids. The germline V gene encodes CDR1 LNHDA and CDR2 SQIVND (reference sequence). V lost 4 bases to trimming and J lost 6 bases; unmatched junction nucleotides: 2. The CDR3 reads CASSTGTSGGNEQFF. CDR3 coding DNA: TGTGCCAGTAGTACCGGGACTAGCGGGGGCAATGAGCAGTTCTTC.

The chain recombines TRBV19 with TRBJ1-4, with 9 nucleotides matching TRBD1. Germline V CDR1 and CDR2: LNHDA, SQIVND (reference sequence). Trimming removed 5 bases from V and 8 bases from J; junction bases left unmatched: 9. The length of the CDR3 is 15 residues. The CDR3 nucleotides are TGTGCCAGTAGTTCCAGGGACAGGGCCGGGGAAAAACTGTTTTTT. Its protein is CASSSRDRAGEKLFF.

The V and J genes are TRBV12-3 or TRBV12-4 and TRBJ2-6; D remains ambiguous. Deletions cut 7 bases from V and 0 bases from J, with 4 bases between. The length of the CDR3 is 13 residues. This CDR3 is CASTISGANVLTF. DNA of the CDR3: TGTGCCAGCACCATCTCTGGGGCCAACGTCCTGACTTTC.

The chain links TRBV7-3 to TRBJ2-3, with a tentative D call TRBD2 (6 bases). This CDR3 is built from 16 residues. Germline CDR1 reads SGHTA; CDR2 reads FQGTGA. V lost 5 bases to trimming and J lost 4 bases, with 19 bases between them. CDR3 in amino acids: CASSLHSAGRSDTQYF. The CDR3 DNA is TGTGCCAGCAGCCTTCATAGTGCGGGACGGTCAGATACGCAGTATTTT.

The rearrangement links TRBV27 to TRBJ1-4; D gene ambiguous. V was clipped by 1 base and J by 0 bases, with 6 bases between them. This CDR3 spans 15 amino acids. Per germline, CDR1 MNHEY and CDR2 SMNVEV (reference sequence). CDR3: CASSLYYATNEKLFF. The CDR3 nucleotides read TGTGCCAGCAGTTTATACTATGCAACTAATGAAAAACTGTTTTTT.

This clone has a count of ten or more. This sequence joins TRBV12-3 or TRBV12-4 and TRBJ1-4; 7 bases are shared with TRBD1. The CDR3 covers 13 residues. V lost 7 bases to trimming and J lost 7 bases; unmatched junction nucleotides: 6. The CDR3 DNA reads TGTGCCAGCACCCGACAGGGAAGTGAAAAACTGTTTTTT. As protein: CASTRQGSEKLFF.

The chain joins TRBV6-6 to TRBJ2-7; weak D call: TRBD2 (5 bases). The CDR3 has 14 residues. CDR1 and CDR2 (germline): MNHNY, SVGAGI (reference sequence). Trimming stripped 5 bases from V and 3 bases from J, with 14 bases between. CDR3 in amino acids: CASSTSDGGYEQYF. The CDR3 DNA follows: TGTGCCAGCAGTACCTCGGACGGAGGCTACGAGCAGTACTTC.

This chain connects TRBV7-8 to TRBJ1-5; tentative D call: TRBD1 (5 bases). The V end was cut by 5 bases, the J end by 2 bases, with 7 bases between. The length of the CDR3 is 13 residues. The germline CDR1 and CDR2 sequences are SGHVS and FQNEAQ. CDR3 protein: CASSDSGNQPQHF. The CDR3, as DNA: TGTGCCAGCAGCGACAGCGGCAATCAGCCCCAGCATTTT.

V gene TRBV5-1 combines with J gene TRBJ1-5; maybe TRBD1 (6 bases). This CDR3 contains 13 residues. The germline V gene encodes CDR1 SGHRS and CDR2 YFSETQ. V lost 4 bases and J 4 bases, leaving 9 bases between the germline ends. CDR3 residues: CASSPDSNQPQHF. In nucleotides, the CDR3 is TGCGCCAGCAGCCCGGACAGTAATCAGCCCCAGCATTTT.

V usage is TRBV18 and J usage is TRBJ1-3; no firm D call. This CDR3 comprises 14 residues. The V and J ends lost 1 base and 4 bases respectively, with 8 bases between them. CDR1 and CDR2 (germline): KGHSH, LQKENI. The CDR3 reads CASSPQEGGNTIYF. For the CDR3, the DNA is TGTGCCAGCTCACCACAAGAGGGAGGAAACACCATATATTTT.

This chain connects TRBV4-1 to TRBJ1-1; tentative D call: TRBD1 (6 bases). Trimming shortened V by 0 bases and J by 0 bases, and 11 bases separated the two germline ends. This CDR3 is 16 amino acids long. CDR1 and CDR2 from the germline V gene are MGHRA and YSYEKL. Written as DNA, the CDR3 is TGCGCCAGCAGCCAAGATCTGGGACAACTGAACACTGAAGCTTTCTTT. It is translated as CASSQDLGQLNTEAFF.

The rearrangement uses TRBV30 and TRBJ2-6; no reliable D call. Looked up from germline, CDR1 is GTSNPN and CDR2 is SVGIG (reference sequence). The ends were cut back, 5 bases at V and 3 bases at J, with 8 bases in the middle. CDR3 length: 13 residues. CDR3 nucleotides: TGTGCCTGGGGCCTTAGTGGGGCCAACGTCCTGACTTTC. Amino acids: CAWGLSGANVLTF. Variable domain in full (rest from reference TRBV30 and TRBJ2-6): SQTIHQWPATLVQPVGSPLSLECTVEGTSNPNLYWYRQAAGRGLQLLFYSVGIGQISSEVPQNLSASRPQDRQFILSSKKLLLSDSGFYLCAWGLSGANVLTFGAGSRLTVL.

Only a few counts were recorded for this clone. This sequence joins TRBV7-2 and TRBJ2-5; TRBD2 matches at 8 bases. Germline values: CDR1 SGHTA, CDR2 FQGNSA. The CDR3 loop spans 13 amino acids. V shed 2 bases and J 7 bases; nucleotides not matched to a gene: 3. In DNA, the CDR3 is TGTGCCAGCAGCTTACGGGGGGGAGGGACCCAGTACTTC. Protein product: CASSLRGGGTQYF.

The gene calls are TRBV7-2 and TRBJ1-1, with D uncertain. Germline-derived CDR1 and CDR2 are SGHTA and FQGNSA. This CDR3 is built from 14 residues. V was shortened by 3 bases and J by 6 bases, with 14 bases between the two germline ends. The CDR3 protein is CASSLPSQGAEAFF. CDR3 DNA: TGTGCCAGCAGCTTGCCCTCGCAAGGAGCTGAAGCTTTCTTT.

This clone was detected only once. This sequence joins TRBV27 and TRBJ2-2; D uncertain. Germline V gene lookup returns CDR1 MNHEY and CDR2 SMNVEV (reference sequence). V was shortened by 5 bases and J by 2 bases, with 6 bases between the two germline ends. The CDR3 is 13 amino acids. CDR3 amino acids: CASSGRNTGELFF. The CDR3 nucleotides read TGTGCCAGCAGTGGGCGCAACACCGGGGAGCTGTTTTTT.

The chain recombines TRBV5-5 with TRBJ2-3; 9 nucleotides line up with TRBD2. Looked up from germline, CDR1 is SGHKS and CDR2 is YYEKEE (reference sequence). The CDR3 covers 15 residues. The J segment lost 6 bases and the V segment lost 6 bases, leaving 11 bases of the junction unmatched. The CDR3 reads CASTPALAGFDTQYF. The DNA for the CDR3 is TGTGCCAGCACCCCGGCACTAGCGGGTTTTGATACGCAGTATTTT.

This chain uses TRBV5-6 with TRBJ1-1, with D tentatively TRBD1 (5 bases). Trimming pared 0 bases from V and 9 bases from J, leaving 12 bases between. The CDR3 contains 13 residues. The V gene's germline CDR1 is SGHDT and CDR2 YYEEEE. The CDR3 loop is CASSLGTFGKAFF. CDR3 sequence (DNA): TGTGCCAGCAGCTTGGGGACATTTGGTAAAGCTTTCTTT.

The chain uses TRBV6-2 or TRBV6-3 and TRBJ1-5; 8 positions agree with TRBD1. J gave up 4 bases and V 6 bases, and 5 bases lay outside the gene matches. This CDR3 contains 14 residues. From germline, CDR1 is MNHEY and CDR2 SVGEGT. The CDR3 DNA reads TGTGCCAGCAGCCGGACAGGGACGAATCAGCCCCAGCATTTT. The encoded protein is CASSRTGTNQPQHF.

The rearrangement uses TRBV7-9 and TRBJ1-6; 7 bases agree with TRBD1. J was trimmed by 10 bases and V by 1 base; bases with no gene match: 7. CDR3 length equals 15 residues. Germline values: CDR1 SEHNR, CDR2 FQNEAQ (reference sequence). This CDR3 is CASSLGLGTVSPLHF. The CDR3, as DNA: TGTGCCAGCAGCTTAGGCCTGGGGACAGTATCACCCCTCCACTTT.

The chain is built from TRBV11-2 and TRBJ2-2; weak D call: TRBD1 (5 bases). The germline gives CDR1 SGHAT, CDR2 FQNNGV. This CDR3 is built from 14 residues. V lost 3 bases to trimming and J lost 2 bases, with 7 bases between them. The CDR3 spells CASSFGHNTGELFF. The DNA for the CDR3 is TGTGCCAGCAGCTTCGGACATAACACCGGGGAGCTGTTTTTT.

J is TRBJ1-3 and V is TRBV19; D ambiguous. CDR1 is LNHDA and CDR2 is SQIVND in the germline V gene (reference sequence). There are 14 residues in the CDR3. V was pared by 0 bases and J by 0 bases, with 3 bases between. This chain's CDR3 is CASSIDSSGNTIYF. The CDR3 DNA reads TGTGCCAGTAGTATAGACTCCTCTGGAAACACCATATATTTT.

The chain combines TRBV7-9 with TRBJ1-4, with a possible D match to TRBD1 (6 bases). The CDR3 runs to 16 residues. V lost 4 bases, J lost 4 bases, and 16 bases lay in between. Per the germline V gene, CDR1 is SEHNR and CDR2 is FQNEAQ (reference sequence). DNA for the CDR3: TGTGCCAGCAGCTCGAGGGTCACAGGGCTTAATGAAAAACTGTTTTTT. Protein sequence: CASSSRVTGLNEKLFF.

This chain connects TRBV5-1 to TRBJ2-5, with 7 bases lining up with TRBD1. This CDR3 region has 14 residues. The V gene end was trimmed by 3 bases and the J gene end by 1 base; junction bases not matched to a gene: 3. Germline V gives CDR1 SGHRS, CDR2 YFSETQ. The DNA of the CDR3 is TGCGCCAGCAGCTCTGGACAGGTCCAAGAGACCCAGTACTTC. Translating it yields CASSSGQVQETQYF.